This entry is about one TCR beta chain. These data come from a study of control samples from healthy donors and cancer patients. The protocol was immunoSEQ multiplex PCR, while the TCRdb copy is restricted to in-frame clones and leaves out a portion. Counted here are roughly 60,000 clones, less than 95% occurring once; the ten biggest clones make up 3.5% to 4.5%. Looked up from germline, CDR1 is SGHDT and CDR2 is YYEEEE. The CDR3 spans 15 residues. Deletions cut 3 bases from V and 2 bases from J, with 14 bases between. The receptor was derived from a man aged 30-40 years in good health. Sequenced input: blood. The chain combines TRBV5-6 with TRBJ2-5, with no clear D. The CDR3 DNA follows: TGTGCCAGCAGCTCCCGTAGAGGCATGCAAGAGACCCAGTACTTC. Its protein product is CASSSRRGMQETQYF.